The 14 T cell receptor beta chains below all came from one sample that was sequenced in a study of shared clonotypes between healthy human individuals. The data were produced by immunoSEQ multiplex PCR, yet TCRdb's version contains in-frame clones alone and is incomplete. The sample consists of about 2,500,000 clones, 85% to 95% of them appearing once. The sample taken for sequencing was naive CD4+ T cells sorted from blood. Subset reported: CD45RA+ positively selected. The receptors come from a man aged 18 to 29 in good health.

The V and J genes are TRBV11-2 and TRBJ2-7; 8 bases are shared with TRBD1. The CDR3 runs to 13 residues. The germline V gene encodes CDR1 SGHAT and CDR2 FQNNGV. J gave up 5 bases and V 3 bases, and 3 bases lay outside the gene matches. CDR3 sequence reads: CASSFRGRDEQYF. The DNA for the CDR3 is TGTGCCAGCAGCTTCAGGGGGCGGGACGAGCAGTACTTC.

About this clone itself: The sample holds other DNA sequences that translate to the same CDR3. This chain's CDR3 is CASSLTVTNTGELFF. The CDR3 nucleotides read TGCGCCAGCAGCTTGACTGTCACGAACACCGGGGAGCTGTTTTTT. The J gene is TRBJ2-2, the V gene TRBV5-1, with D hard to call. CDR3 size: 15 residues. The germline V gene encodes CDR1 SGHRS and CDR2 YFSETQ. Trimming cost V 1 base and J 0 bases, with 7 bases left between them.

This chain links TRBV14 with TRBJ2-5, with D perhaps matching TRBD2 (6 bases). With 8 bases removed from V and 4 bases from J, the gap between germline ends came to 14 bases. The V gene's germline CDR1 is SGHDN and CDR2 FVKESK. The CDR3 covers 13 residues. In DNA form, the CDR3 reads TGTGCCAGCGGAGCTAGCGCGGTAGAGACCCAGTACTTC. This gives the protein CASGASAVETQYF.

The chain employs TRBV7-2 and TRBJ2-7, with D perhaps TRBD1 (7 bases). Between the trimmed V and J ends, which lost 4 bases and 3 bases, there was a span of 19 bases. In germline, CDR1 is SGHTA, CDR2 FQGNSA. This CDR3 has 16 residues. CDR3 DNA: TGTGCCAGCAGCTCCTCGCGGGACAGCAGACACTACGAGCAGTACTTC. Amino acid sequence: CASSSSRDSRHYEQYF.

V is TRBV4-1 and J is TRBJ1-2, with 7 bases lining up with TRBD1. This CDR3 has 14 amino acids. Germline loops: CDR1 MGHRA, CDR2 YSYEKL. J lost 8 bases, V lost 4 bases, and 10 bases had no gene match. The CDR3 nucleotides are TGCGCCAGCAGCCCCCCTGACACAGGGGTCGGCTACACCTTC. Its protein is CASSPPDTGVGYTF.

This chain links TRBV7-2 with TRBJ1-5; D gene uncertain. V was pared by 0 bases and J by 2 bases, with 11 bases between. Germline loops: CDR1 SGHTA, CDR2 FQGNSA. This CDR3 has 16 amino acids. This CDR3 is CASSLAGRDRNQPQHF. The CDR3 nucleotides are TGTGCCAGCAGCTTAGCGGGGAGGGATCGCAATCAGCCCCAGCATTTT. The full variable domain, with the rest looked up from reference TRBV7-2 and TRBJ1-5, is GAGVSQSPSNKVTEKGKDVELRCDPISGHTALYWYRQSLGQGLEFLIYFQGNSAPDKSGLPSDRFSAERTGGSVSTLTIQRTQQEDSAVYLCASSLAGRDRNQPQHFGDGTRLSIL.

The chain carries TRBV11-2 and TRBJ2-7; a weak D match, TRBD1 (6 bases). Germline CDR1 reads SGHAT; CDR2 reads FQNNGV. The CDR3 spans 16 residues. V was pared by 0 bases and J by 0 bases, with 12 bases between. The CDR3 here is CASSLDGTPFSYEQYF. The CDR3 DNA is TGTGCCAGCAGCTTAGATGGGACACCCTTCTCCTACGAGCAGTACTTC.

This chain joins TRBV6-6 and TRBJ2-3; tentative D call: TRBD1 (6 bases). CDR1 MNHNY and CDR2 SVGAGI come from the germline V gene (reference sequence). There are 15 residues in the CDR3. V lost 2 bases, J lost 2 bases, and 11 bases lay in between. DNA for the CDR3: TGTGCCAGCAGTTACGACAGGAACCCCACAGATACGCAGTATTTT. Translated, it gives CASSYDRNPTDTQYF.

The V and J genes are TRBV28 and TRBJ2-1, with 11 bases fitting TRBD1. V was pared by 4 bases and J by 6 bases, with 5 bases of the junction left unmatched. CDR3 length: 15 amino acids. Germline CDR1 is MDHEN and CDR2 is SYDVKM. DNA of the CDR3: TGTGCCAGCAGTTCAGGACAGGGGGCGGGCAATGAGCAGTTCTTC. Its protein product is CASSSGQGAGNEQFF.

The chain recombines TRBV5-1 with TRBJ2-3; the D gene is possibly TRBD1 (6 bases). The V end was cut by 5 bases, the J end by 1 base, with 14 bases between. The germline CDR1 and CDR2 sequences are SGHRS and YFSETQ. The CDR3 sequence is 15 residues long. DNA of the CDR3: TGCGCCAGCAGGCCCCTCCGACAGGGCACAGATACGCAGTATTTT. Translating it yields CASRPLRQGTDTQYF.

The genes are TRBV23-1 and TRBJ1-5; no definite D call. TRBV23-1 is an ORF, and what it does is uncertain. CDR3 length: 18 residues. V lost 0 bases to trimming and J lost 2 bases, with 17 bases between them. The DNA of the CDR3 is TGCGCCAGCAGTCAATCGGTAGTGAGGGCGACGGGCAATCAGCCCCAGCATTTT. Amino acids: CASSQSVVRATGNQPQHF.

V usage is TRBV9 and J usage is TRBJ2-5; 7 bases map to TRBD2. In germline, CDR1 is SGDLS, CDR2 YYNGEE. V lost 3 bases, J lost 2 bases, and 4 bases stayed unmatched. The CDR3 runs 14 residues. In DNA, the CDR3 is TGTGCCAGCAGCGCCGGGACTATTCAAGAGACCCAGTACTTC. Translated: CASSAGTIQETQYF.

The rearrangement uses TRBV28 and TRBJ2-7, with a weak D call TRBD1 (5 bases). CDR3 length: 18 residues. CDR1 and CDR2 (germline): MDHEN, SYDVKM. Trimming left V 6 bases short and J 3 bases short, with 27 bases between. CDR3 bases: TGTGCCAGCAGATCCATTATCGGCGACCTCAGGGATTTCTACGAGCAGTACTTC. It yields the protein CASRSIIGDLRDFYEQYF.

The chain couples TRBV5-1 to TRBJ1-5; 7 nucleotides match TRBD1. The CDR3 sequence is 14 residues long. Germline V lookup: CDR1 SGHRS, CDR2 YFSETQ. V was pared by 8 bases and J by 3 bases, with 8 bases of the junction left unmatched. CDR3 sequence reads: CASRMTGNNQPQHF. The CDR3 nucleotides are TGCGCCAGTCGGATGACAGGGAACAATCAGCCCCAGCATTTT.